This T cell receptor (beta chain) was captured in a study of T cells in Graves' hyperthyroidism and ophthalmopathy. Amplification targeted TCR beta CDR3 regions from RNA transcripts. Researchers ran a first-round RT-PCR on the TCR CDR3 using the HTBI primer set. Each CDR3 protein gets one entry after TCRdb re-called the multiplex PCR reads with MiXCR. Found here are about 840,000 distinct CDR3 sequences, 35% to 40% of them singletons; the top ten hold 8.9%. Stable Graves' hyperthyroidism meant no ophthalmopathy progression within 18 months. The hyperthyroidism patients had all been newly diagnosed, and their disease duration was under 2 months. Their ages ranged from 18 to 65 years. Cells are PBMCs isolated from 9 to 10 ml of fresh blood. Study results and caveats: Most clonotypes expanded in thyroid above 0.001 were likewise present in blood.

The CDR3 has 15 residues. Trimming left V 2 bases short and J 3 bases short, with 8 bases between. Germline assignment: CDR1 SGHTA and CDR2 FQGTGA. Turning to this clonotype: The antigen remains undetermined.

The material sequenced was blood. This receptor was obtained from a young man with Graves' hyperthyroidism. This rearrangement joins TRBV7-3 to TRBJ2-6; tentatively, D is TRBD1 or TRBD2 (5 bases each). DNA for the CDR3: TGTGCCAGCAGCTTAGGGACCGGTGGGGCCAACGTCCTGACTTTC. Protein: CASSLGTGGANVLTF.